Shown below are 20 T cell receptor beta chains from a single sample sequenced in a study of cytomegalovirus exposure and HLA in healthy donors. PCR employed 60 Vbeta and 13 Jbeta primers. Generated by immunoSEQ multiplex PCR, the TCRdb table keeps only in-frame clones and is missing some. The table includes 110,000 to 150,000 clones, over 55% detected once. The sequenced sample was PBMCs. These receptors all stem from a man in his forties or fifties in good health and CMV-seronegative.

This clone was counted a single time. Compared with germline, one end of the junction differs, possibly owing to a read error. The CDR3 DNA follows: TGTTCCAGCAGTTTCTCCAATCAGCCCCAGCATTTT. Protein: CSSSFSNQPQHF. This sequence joins TRBV7-9 and TRBJ1-5; D is uncertain. Germline lookup yields CDR1 SEHNR and CDR2 FQNEAQ (reference sequence). The CDR3 spans 12 residues.

This clone is a singleton in its sample. The chain combines TRBV27 with TRBJ2-1; D gene unclear. CDR1 is MNHEY and CDR2 is SMNVEV in the germline V gene (reference sequence). The CDR3 spans 15 residues. Between the trimmed V and J ends, which lost 3 bases and 5 bases, there was a span of 14 bases. The CDR3 here is CASSFLPVLNNEQFF. CDR3 coding DNA: TGTGCCAGCAGTTTTCTACCCGTGTTGAACAATGAGCAGTTCTTC.

The V call is TRBV29-1, the J call TRBJ2-5; D gene unclear. The DNA end is more similar to TRBJ2-7, so the J call may be wrong. Germline V gives CDR1 SQVTM, CDR2 ANQGSEA. The CDR3 runs 12 residues. The CDR3 DNA reads as TGCAGCGTTGTCACAGAGATCTACGAGCAGTACTTC. Translating it yields CSVVTEIYEQYF.

J is TRBJ2-1 and V is TRBV5-6; a weak D match, TRBD2 (6 bases). V was clipped by 3 bases and J by 6 bases, with 13 bases between them. The CDR3 is 14 residues long. CDR1 and CDR2 from the germline V gene are SGHDT and YYEEEE. In DNA, the CDR3 is TGTGCCAGCAGCTATCGACTAGAGGGCAATGAGCAGTTCTTC. Protein product: CASSYRLEGNEQFF.

The chain uses TRBV21-1 and TRBJ1-1; TRBD1, the table's D call, lacks a check against the DNA. TRBV21-1 is listed as a pseudogene. CDR3 size: 15 residues. The CDR3 DNA is TGTGCCAGCAGCAAATCGGGACACTTGAACACTGAAGCTTTCTTT. This translates into CASSKSGHLNTEAFF.

The chain employs TRBV5-4 and TRBJ2-3, with 8 bases that match TRBD2. The germline gives CDR1 SGHNT, CDR2 YYREEE (reference sequence). With V trimmed by 1 base and J by 6 bases, 1 base remained unmatched. The CDR3 totals 13 residues. CDR3 residues: CASSLRGGDTQYF. The CDR3 bases are TGTGCCAGCAGCTTGCGCGGGGGGGATACGCAGTATTTT.

The chain is built from TRBV5-1 and TRBJ1-1; TRBD1 agrees at 9 bases. The CDR3 loop spans 15 amino acids. Trimming took 4 bases from V and 3 from J; bases not matched to a gene: 7. CDR1 and CDR2 from the germline V gene are SGHRS and YFSETQ. CDR3 nucleotides: TGCGCCAGCAGCAGGGGACAGGGAGGTTACACTGAAGCTTTCTTT. This sequence encodes CASSRGQGGYTEAFF. Supplemented by reference TRBV5-1 and TRBJ1-1, the full variable domain reads KAGVTQTPRYLIKTRGQQVTLSCSPISGHRSVSWYQQTPGQGLQFLFEYFSETQRNKGNFPGRFSGRQFSNSRSEMNVSTLELGDSALYLCASSRGQGGYTEAFFGQGTRLTVV.

This sequence joins TRBV11-2 and TRBJ2-7; the match to TRBD2 covers 7 bases. This CDR3 has 13 amino acids. With 5 bases clipped from V and 6 bases from J, the junction kept 7 bases outside the gene matches. The germline CDR1 and CDR2 sequences are SGHAT and FQNNGV. The CDR3 DNA reads TGTGCCAGCAGCCCGCGGACTAGGGGCGAGCAGTACTTC. Translated, it gives CASSPRTRGEQYF.

This clone was counted between two and nine times. The rearrangement uses TRBV15 and TRBJ1-4, with 7 bases fitting TRBD1. In germline, CDR1 is LNHNV, CDR2 YYDKDF (reference sequence). Trimming cost V 4 bases and J 0 bases; bases outside gene matches: 8. The CDR3 is 17 residues long. The CDR3 loop is CATSTIETGATNEKLFF. CDR3 DNA sequence: TGTGCCACCAGCACGATTGAAACAGGGGCAACTAATGAAAAACTGTTTTTT. Together with reference TRBV15 and TRBJ1-4, the CDR3 gives the full variable domain: DAMVIQNPRYQVTQFGKPVTLSCSQTLNHNVMYWYQQKSSQAPKLLFHYYDKDFNNEADTPDNFQSRRPNTSFCFLDIRSPGLGDTAMYLCATSTIETGATNEKLFFGSGTQLSVL.

The J gene is TRBJ1-5, the V gene TRBV6-5; D is uncertain. The CDR3 has 14 residues. V lost 6 bases and J 0 bases, leaving 9 bases between the germline ends. The germline CDR1 and CDR2 sequences are MNHEY and SVGAGI. The CDR3 sequence is CASSYRASNQPQHF. CDR3 in DNA: TGTGCCAGCAGCTACAGAGCTAGCAATCAGCCCCAGCATTTT.

This chain uses TRBV29-1 with TRBJ1-4; D perhaps matches TRBD1 (5 bases). From germline, CDR1 is SQVTM and CDR2 ANQGSEA. Trimming stripped 6 bases from V and 2 bases from J, with 22 bases between. The CDR3 covers 17 residues. CDR3 nucleotides: TGCAGCGTCGACGGGGGGGTCGGCGGTGGGACTAATGAAAAACTGTTTTTT. Its translation is CSVDGGVGGGTNEKLFF.

The V call is TRBV5-6, the J call TRBJ2-5, with a tentative D call TRBD2 (6 bases). V lost 4 bases and J 0 bases, leaving 19 bases between the germline ends. CDR3 length equals 17 residues. CDR1 is SGHDT, CDR2 YYEEEE, per germline. CDR3 sequence: CASSPTGVNLYQETQYF. CDR3 DNA: TGTGCCAGCAGCCCAACGGGGGTGAACCTGTACCAAGAGACCCAGTACTTC.

Of note for this clone: At one end, the junction sequence differs from germline, possibly due to a read error. The rearrangement joins TRBV4-3 to TRBJ1-5; a possible D gene is TRBD1 (6 bases). This CDR3 contains 16 residues. Looked up from germline, CDR1 is LGHNA and CDR2 is YSLEER. The CDR3 loop reads CASSEEYATGLPPQNF. The CDR3 DNA is TGCGCCAGCAGCGAAGAATACGCCACAGGGCTCCCACCCCAGAATTTT.

The chain joins TRBV6-5 to TRBJ2-7; TRBD1 matches at 7 bases. CDR1 and CDR2 from the germline V gene are MNHEY and SVGAGI. The ends lost 2 bases at V and 2 bases at J; junction bases unmatched: 6. The CDR3 runs to 15 residues. The CDR3 loop is CASSYDRDSAYEQYF. Written as DNA, the CDR3 is TGTGCCAGCAGTTACGACAGGGACAGCGCCTACGAGCAGTACTTC.

The chain couples TRBV4-1 to TRBJ2-1; a weak D match, TRBD2 (5 bases). This CDR3 region has 16 residues. V lost 0 bases, J lost 1 base, and 10 bases lay in between. CDR1 is MGHRA, CDR2 YSYEKL, per germline. CDR3 sequence: CASSQDGGGSYNEQFF. The CDR3 bases are TGCGCCAGCAGCCAAGACGGCGGCGGGTCCTACAATGAGCAGTTCTTC.

The V and J genes are TRBV27 and TRBJ2-1; 9 positions agree with TRBD2. Looked up from germline, CDR1 is MNHEY and CDR2 is SMNVEV (reference sequence). The J segment lost 4 bases and the V segment lost 2 bases, leaving 3 bases of the junction unmatched. This CDR3 has 15 residues. CDR3: CASSLRLAGYNEQFF. In nucleotides, the CDR3 is TGTGCCAGCAGTTTAAGGCTAGCGGGGTACAATGAGCAGTTCTTC.

J is TRBJ2-5 and V is TRBV19, with TRBD1 matching 9 bases. The CDR3 covers 14 residues. J was trimmed by 5 bases and V by 7 bases; bases with no gene match: 8. Per germline, CDR1 LNHDA and CDR2 SQIVND (reference sequence). The CDR3 DNA is TGTGCCAGTACTACCGGGACAGGGAGGGAGACCCAGTACTTC. Translating it yields CASTTGTGRETQYF.

The chain has TRBV25-1 and TRBJ2-1; a possible D gene is TRBD1 (6 bases). The CDR3 length is 18 residues. The germline V gene encodes CDR1 MGHDK and CDR2 SYGVNS. V was clipped by 0 bases and J by 3 bases, with 18 bases between them. CDR3 protein: CASSEYISDRNVYNEQFF. The DNA of the CDR3 is TGTGCCAGCAGTGAATACATAAGTGACAGGAATGTCTACAATGAGCAGTTCTTC.

Only a few counts were recorded for this clone. The rearrangement joins TRBV5-5 to TRBJ2-2, with 11 bases aligning to TRBD2. The V and J ends lost 4 bases and 3 bases, in that order; junction bases with no gene match: 5. This CDR3 is 16 amino acids long. CDR1 is SGHKS, CDR2 YYEKEE, per germline (reference sequence). The CDR3 coding sequence is TGTGCCAGCAGCCCACCGGGACTAGCGGACACCGGGGAGCTGTTTTTT. Translated: CASSPPGLADTGELFF.

As DNA, the CDR3 is TGTGCCAGCAGCCTGGACTGGACAGGGGGGAGTGGCTACACCTTC. It is translated as CASSLDWTGGSGYTF. V gene TRBV11-2 combines with J gene TRBJ1-2; 10 bases agree with TRBD1. The ends lost 5 bases at V and 7 bases at J; junction bases unmatched: 10. Germline CDR1 is SGHAT and CDR2 is FQNNGV. The CDR3 length is 15 residues.